The clone carrying this T cell receptor beta chain was seen a single time. Methods used by the authors: It was from reference gene primer amplification that nucleated cell counts were estimated. Using immunoSEQ multiplex PCR, the repertoire was profiled, and TCRdb retains in-frame clones only, with some absent. That table gives V, J and clone size, and the DNA gave D and trimming. Among about 130,000 clones, approximately 80% were seen once, and the ten largest hold over 15%. This CDR3 contains 15 residues. The germline gives CDR1 GTSNPN, CDR2 SVGIG (reference sequence). Trimming removed 3 bases from V and 1 base from J; junction bases left unmatched: 8. The record originates from a study of blood T cell repertoires in COVID-19. Study-level background: From the United States, Italy and Spain came samples of acute and convalescent COVID-19. Sample material is recorded as cDNA or gDNA derived from T cells, B-cell-depleted T cells, or PBMCs.

The chain couples TRBV30 to TRBJ1-1, with 7 nucleotides matching TRBD1. The clonotype originates from a woman between 50 and 59 years old with acute or convalescent COVID-19. Sequenced sample: peripheral blood. CDR3 DNA: TGTGCCTGGAGCTCAAGACAGGGTTGGAACACTGAAGCTTTCTTT. Translated, it gives CAWSSRQGWNTEAFF.